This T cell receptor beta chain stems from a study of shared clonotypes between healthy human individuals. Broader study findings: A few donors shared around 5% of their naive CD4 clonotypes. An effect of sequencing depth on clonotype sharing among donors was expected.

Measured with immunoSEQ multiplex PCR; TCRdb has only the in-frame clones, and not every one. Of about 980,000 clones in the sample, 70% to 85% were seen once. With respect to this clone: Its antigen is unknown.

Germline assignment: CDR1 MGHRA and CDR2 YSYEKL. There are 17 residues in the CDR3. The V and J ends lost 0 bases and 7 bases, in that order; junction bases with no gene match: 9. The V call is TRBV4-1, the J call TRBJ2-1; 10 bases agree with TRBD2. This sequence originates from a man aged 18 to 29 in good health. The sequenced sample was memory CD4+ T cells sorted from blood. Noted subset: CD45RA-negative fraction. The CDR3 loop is CASSQEYQAGGPNEQFF. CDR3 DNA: TGCGCCAGCAGCCAAGAGTACCAAGCGGGAGGGCCGAATGAGCAGTTCTTC.